This T cell receptor beta chain emerged from a study of blood T cell repertoires in COVID-19. Looking at the study overall: COVID-19 samples collected from the United States, Italy and Spain covered acute and convalescent phases. The cDNA or gDNA used as material had been derived from T cells, B-cell-depleted T cells, or PBMCs.

The sample holds a few counts of this clone. Germline CDR1 reads MGHRA; CDR2 reads YSYEKL. V dropped 4 bases and J dropped 4 bases, with 7 bases sitting between them. CDR3 length: 13 residues. Original data processing: The assay estimated nucleated cells by amplifying reference gene primers. TCRdb's copy holds only in-frame clones and misses some; the assay was immunoSEQ multiplex PCR. V, J and clone size reflect that table, while D and trimming were determined from the DNA. The sample includes about 200,000 clones, roughly 80% of them seen just once. The V gene is TRBV4-1, the J gene TRBJ2-2; a weak D match, TRBD2 (5 bases). This TCR was recovered from a woman aged 80 or over with acute or convalescent COVID-19. Sequencing was carried out using peripheral blood. The CDR3 region has the DNA TGCGCCAGCAGCCTCACTAGCACCGGGGAGCTGTTTTTT. Translated, it gives CASSLTSTGELFF.